This T cell receptor beta chain originates from a study of T cells after yellow fever vaccination. The V end lost 3 bases, the J end lost 9 bases, and 6 bases lay between the germline ends. This CDR3 spans 11 amino acids. Germline-derived CDR1 and CDR2 are LGHNT and FRNRAP. TCRdb analysed the 5' RACE reads with MiXCR anew, one entry per CDR3 protein. The data contain about 340,000 distinct CDR3 sequences, under 15% of them singletons. This clonotype was seen a handful of times. The TCR comes from a man aged 18-30 years who received the YFV17D yellow fever vaccine. Sample: CD4+ T cells sorted from PBMCs, taken 15 days after the yellow fever booster vaccination. The chain employs TRBV12-5 and TRBJ2-1, with unresolved D. DNA of the CDR3: TGTGCTAGTGGTTTCTATGGTGAGCAGTTCTTC. Translated: CASGFYGEQFF.